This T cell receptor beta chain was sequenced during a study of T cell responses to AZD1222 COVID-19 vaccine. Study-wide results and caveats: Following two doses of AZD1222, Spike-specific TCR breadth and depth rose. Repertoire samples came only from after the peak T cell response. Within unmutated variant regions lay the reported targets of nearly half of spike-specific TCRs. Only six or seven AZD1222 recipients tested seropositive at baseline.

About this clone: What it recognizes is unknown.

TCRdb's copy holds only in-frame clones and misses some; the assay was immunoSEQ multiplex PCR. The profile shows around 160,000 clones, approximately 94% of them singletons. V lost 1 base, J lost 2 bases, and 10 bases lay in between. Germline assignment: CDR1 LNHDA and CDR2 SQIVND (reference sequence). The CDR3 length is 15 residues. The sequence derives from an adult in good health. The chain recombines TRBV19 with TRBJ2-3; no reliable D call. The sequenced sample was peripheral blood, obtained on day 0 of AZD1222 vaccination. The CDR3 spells CASSIGTFNTDTQYF. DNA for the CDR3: TGTGCCAGTAGTATAGGAACATTTAACACAGATACGCAGTATTTT.